This T cell receptor beta chain emerged from a study of T cells after yellow fever vaccination. TCRdb re-derived calls from the 5' RACE reads in MiXCR, one entry per CDR3 protein. The sample records fewer than 350,000 distinct CDR3 sequences, approximately 9% being singletons. Findings and caveats of the study: A limited proportion of clonotypes was detected within both the CD4 and CD8 compartments. Contamination by abundant bulk-population clonotypes could be present in FACS-sorted repertoires.

This clonotype appeared many times. Its antigen is undetermined. V lost 4 bases to trimming and J lost 5 bases, with 8 bases between them. The CDR3 has 13 amino acids. The germline CDR1 and CDR2 sequences are MGHRA and YSYEKL. The sample here was PBMCs, taken on the day of the first yellow fever vaccination. This chain connects TRBV4-1 to TRBJ1-4, with D uncertain. This sequence originates from a man between 18 and 29 years old who received the YFV17D yellow fever vaccine. The CDR3 coding sequence is TGCGCCAGCAGCCCGTACGCAAATGAAAAACTGTTTTTT. Protein product: CASSPYANEKLFF.